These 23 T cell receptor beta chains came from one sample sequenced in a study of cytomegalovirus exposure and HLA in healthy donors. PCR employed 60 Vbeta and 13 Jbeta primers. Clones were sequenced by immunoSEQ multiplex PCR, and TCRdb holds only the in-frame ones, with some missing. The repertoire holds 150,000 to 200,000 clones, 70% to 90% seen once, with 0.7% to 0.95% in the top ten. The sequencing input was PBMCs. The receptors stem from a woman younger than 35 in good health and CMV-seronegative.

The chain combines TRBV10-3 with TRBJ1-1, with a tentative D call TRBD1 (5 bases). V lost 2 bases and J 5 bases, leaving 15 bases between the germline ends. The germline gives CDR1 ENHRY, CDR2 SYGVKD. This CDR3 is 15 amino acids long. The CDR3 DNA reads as TGTGCCATCAGTGAGCCCGGGGGTAGTAAGACTGAAGCTTTCTTT. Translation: CAISEPGGSKTEAFF.

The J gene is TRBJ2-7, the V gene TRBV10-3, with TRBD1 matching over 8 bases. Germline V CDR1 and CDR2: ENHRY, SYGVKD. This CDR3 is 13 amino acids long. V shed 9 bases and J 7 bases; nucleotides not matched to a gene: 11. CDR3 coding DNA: TGTGCCATGAGACAGGGGTTGGCGCGAGAGCAGTACTTC. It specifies CAMRQGLAREQYF.

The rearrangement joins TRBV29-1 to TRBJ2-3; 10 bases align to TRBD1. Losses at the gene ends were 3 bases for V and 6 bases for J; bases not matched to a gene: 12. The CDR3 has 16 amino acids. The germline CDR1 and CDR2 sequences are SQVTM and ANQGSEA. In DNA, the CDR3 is TGCAGCGTTGATTTTAGGGACAGGGGAATTCCGGATACGCAGTATTTT. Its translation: CSVDFRDRGIPDTQYF.

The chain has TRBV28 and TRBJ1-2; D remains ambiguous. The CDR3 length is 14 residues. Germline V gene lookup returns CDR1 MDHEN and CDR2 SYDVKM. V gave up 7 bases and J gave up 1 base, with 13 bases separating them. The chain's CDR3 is CASKEGALNYGYTF. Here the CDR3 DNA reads TGTGCCAGCAAAGAGGGAGCACTTAACTATGGCTACACCTTC.

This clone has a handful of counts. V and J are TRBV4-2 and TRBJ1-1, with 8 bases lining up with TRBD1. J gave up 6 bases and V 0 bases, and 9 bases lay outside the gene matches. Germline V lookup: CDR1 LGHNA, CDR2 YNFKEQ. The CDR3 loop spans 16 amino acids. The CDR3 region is CASSQDNTGGGSEAFF. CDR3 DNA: TGTGCCAGCAGCCAAGACAATACAGGGGGTGGTTCTGAAGCTTTCTTT.

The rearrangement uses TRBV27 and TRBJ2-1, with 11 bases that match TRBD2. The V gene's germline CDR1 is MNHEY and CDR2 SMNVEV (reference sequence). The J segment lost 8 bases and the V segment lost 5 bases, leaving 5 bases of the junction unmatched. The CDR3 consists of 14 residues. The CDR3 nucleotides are TGTGCCAGCAGTCAATGGACTAGCGGGTATGAGCAGTTCTTC. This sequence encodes CASSQWTSGYEQFF.

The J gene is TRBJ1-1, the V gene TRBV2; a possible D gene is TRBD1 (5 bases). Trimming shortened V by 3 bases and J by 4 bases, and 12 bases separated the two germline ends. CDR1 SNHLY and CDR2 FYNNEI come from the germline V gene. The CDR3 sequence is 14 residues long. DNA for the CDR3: TGTGCCAGCAGTGACACCCGGGGGGGCACTGAAGCTTTCTTT. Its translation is CASSDTRGGTEAFF.

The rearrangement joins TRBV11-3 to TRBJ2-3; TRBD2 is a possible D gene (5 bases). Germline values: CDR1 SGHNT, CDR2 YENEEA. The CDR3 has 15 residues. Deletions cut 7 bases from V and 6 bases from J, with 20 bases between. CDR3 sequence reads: CASTPGPGTWDTQYF. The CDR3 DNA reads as TGTGCCAGCACCCCGGGTCCGGGAACATGGGATACGCAGTATTTT. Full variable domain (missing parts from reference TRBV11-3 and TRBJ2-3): EAGVVQSPRYKIIEKKQPVAFWCNPISGHNTLYWYLQNLGQGPELLIRYENEEAVDDSQLPKDRFSAERLKGVDSTLKIQPAELGDSAVYLCASTPGPGTWDTQYFGPGTRLTVL.

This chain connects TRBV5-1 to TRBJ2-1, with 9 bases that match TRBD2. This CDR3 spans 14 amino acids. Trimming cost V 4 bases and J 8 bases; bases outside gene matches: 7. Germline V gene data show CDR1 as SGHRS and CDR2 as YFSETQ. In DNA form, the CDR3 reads TGCGCCAGCAGCCTAATAGCGGGAGTGGATGAGCAGTTCTTC. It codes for CASSLIAGVDEQFF.

The CDR3 DNA reads as TGTGCCAGCAGAACAGTCCAAGAGACCCAGTACTTC. Its protein product is CASRTVQETQYF. The chain recombines TRBV6-1 with TRBJ2-5; D is unclear. CDR3 length: 12 amino acids. The germline V and J ends were trimmed by 6 bases and 1 base, with 6 bases remaining between them. Germline CDR1 MNHNS, CDR2 SASEGT.

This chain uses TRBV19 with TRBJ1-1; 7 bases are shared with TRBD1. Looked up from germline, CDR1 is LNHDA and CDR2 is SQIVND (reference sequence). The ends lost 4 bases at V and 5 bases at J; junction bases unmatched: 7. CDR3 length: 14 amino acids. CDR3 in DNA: TGTGCCAGTAGTAGACAGGGCGGAGAAACTGAAGCTTTCTTT. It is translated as CASSRQGGETEAFF.

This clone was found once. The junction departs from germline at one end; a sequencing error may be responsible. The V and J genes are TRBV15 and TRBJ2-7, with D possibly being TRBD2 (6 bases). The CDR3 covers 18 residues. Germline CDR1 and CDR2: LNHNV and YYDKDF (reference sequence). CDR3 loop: CVTSRGRRGAGSSYEQYF. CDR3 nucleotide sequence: TGTGTCACCAGCAGAGGGAGAAGGGGAGCGGGTAGCTCCTACGAGCAGTACTTC.

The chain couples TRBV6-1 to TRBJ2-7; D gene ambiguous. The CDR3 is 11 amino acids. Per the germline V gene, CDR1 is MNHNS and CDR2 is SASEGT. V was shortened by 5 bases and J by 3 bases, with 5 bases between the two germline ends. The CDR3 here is CASSPDYEQYF. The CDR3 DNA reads TGTGCCAGCAGTCCAGACTACGAGCAGTACTTC.

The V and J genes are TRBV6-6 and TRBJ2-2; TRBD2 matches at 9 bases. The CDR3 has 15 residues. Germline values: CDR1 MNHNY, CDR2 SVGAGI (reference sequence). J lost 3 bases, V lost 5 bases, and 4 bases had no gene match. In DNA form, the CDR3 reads TGTGCCAGCAGTCATAGCGGGAGATACACCGGGGAGCTGTTTTTT. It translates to CASSHSGRYTGELFF.

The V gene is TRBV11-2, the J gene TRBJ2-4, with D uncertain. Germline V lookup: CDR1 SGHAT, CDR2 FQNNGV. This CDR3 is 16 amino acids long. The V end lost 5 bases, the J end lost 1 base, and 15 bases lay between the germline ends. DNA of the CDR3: TGTGCCAGCAGCAACTACCCTTCGGTGGCCAAAAACATTCAGTACTTC. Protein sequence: CASSNYPSVAKNIQYF. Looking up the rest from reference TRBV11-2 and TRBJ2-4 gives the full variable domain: EAGVAQSPRYKIIEKRQSVAFWCNPISGHATLYWYQQILGQGPKLLIQFQNNGVVDDSQLPKDRFSAERLKGVDSTLKIQPAKLEDSAVYLCASSNYPSVAKNIQYFGAGTRLSVL.

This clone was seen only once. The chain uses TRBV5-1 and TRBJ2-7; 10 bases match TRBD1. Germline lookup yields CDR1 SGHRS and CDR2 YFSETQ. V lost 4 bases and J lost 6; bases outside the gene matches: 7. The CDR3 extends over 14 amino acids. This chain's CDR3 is CASSPGTGAFEQYF. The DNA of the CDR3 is TGCGCCAGCAGCCCCGGGACAGGGGCTTTCGAGCAGTACTTC.

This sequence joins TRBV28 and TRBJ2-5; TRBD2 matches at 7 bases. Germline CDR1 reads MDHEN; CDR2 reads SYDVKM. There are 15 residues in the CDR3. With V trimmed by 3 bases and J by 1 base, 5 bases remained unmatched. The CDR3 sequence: CASSFGGTLQETQYF. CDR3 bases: TGTGCCAGCAGTTTCGGGGGGACCCTCCAAGAGACCCAGTACTTC.

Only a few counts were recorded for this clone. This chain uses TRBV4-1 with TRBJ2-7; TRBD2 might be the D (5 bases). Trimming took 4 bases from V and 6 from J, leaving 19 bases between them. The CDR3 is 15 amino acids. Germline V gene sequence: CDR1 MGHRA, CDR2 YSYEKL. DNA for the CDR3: TGCGCCAGCAGCCCCTTCGCACTAGGGTTGGGCGAGCAGTACTTC. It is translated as CASSPFALGLGEQYF.

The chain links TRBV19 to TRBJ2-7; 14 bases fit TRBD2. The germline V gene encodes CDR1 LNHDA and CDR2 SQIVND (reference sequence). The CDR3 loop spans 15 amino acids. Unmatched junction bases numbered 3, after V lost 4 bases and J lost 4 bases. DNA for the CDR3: TGTGCCAGTAGTACAAGACTAGCGGGAGGGTACGAGCAGTACTTC. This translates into CASSTRLAGGYEQYF.

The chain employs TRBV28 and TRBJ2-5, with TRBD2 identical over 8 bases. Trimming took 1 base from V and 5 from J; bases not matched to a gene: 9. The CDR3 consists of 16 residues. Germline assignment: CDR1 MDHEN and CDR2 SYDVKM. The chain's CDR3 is CASSLSLGRAGETQYF. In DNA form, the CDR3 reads TGTGCCAGCAGTTTATCGCTCGGGAGGGCCGGGGAGACCCAGTACTTC.

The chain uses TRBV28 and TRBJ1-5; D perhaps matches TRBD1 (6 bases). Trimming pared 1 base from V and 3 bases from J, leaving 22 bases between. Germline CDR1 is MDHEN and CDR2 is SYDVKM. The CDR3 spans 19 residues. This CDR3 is CASSLFKIQGVNANQPQHF. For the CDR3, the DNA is TGTGCCAGCAGTTTATTCAAGATACAGGGTGTTAACGCCAATCAGCCCCAGCATTTT.

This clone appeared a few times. CDR3 nucleotide sequence: TGTGCCAGTAGTATTGGGTATAGCGGGAGAGTCTCCTACGAGCAGTACTTC. As protein: CASSIGYSGRVSYEQYF. The chain combines TRBV19 with TRBJ2-7; 9 nucleotides align to TRBD2. The germline V gene has CDR1 LNHDA and CDR2 SQIVND (reference sequence). The V segment lost 3 bases and the J segment 0 bases; nucleotides outside the gene matches: 9. This CDR3 is built from 17 residues. The full variable domain, in which reference TRBV19 and TRBJ2-7 provide the parts outside the CDR3, is DGGITQSPKYLFRKEGQNVTLSCEQNLNHDAMYWYRQDPGQGLRLIYYSQIVNDFQKGDIAEGYSVSREKKESFPLTVTSAQKNPTAFYLCASSIGYSGRVSYEQYFGPGTRLTVT.

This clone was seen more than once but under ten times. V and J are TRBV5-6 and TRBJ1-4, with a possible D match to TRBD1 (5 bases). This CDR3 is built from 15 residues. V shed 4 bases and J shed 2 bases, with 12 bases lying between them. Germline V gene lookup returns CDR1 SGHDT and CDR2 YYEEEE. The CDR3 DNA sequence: TGTGCCAGCAGCCTAGGGTACAGGACTAATGAAAAACTGTTTTTT. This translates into CASSLGYRTNEKLFF.